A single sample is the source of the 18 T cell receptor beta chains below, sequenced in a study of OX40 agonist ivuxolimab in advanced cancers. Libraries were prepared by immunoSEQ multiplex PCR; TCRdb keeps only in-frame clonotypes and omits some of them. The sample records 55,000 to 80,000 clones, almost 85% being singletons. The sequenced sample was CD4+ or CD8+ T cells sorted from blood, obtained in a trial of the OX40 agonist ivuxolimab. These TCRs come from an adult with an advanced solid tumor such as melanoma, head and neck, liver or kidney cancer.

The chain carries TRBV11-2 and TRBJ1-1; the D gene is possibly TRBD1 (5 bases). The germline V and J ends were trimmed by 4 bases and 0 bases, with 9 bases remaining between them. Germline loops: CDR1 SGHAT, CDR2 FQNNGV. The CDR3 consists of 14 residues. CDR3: CASSSMGVNTEAFF. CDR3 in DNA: TGTGCCAGCAGCTCAATGGGGGTGAACACTGAAGCTTTCTTT.

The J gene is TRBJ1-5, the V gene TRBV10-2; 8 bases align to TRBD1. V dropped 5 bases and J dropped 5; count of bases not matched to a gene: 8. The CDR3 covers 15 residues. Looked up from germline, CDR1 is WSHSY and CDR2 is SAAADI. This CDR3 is CASSPGDRGDQPQHF. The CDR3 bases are TGCGCCAGCAGTCCCGGAGACAGGGGAGATCAGCCCCAGCATTTT.

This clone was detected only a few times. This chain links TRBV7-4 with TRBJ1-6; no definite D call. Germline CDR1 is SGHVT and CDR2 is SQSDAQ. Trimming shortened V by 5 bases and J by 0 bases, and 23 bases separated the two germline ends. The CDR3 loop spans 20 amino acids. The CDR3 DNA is TGTGCCAGCAGCCCACTTAATAGTGTAGGCGGGAGCTCCTATAATTCACCCCTCCACTTT. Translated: CASSPLNSVGGSSYNSPLHF.

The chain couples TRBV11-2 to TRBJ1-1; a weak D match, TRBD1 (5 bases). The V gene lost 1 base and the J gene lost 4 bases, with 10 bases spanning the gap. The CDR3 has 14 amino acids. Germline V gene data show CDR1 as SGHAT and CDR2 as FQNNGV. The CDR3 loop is CASSLARRATEAFF. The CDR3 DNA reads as TGTGCCAGCAGCTTAGCCCGCAGGGCCACTGAAGCTTTCTTT.

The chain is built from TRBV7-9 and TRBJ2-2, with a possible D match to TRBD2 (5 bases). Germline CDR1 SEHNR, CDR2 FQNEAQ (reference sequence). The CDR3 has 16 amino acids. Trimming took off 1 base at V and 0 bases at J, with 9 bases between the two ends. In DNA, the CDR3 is TGTGCCAGCAGCTTAGAGCGGATAACGAACACCGGGGAGCTGTTTTTT. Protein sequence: CASSLERITNTGELFF.

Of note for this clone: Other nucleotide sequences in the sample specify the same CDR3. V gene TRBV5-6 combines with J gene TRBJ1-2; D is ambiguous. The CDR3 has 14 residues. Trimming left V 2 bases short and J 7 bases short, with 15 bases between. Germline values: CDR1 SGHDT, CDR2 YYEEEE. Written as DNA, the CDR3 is TGTGCCAGCAGCTTCCGGGCCGAATTATTTGGCTACACCTTC. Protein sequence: CASSFRAELFGYTF. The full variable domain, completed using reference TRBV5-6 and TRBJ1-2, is DAGVTQSPTHLIKTRGQQVTLRCSPKSGHDTVSWYQQALGQGPQFIFQYYEEEERQRGNFPDRFSGHQFPNYSSELNVNALLLGDSALYLCASSFRAELFGYTFGSGTRLTVV.

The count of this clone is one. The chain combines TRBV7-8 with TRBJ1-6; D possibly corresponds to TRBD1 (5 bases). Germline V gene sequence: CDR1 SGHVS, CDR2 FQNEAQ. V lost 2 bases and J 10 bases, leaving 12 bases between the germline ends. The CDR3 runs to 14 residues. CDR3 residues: CASSLNRQDSPLHF. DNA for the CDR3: TGTGCCAGCAGCTTAAACAGGCAGGACTCACCCCTCCACTTT.

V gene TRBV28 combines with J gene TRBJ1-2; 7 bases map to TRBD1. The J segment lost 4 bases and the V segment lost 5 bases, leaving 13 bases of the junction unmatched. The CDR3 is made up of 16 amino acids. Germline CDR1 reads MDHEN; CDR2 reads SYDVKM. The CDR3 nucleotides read TGTGCCAGCAGTCCAATACGACAGGGAGGGGGCTATGGCTACACCTTC. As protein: CASSPIRQGGGYGYTF.

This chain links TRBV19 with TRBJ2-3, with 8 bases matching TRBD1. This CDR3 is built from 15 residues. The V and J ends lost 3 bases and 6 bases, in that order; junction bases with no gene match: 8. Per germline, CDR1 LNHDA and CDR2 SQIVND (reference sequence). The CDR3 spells CASSMPTGAGDTQYF. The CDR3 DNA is TGTGCCAGTAGTATGCCGACAGGGGCGGGGGATACGCAGTATTTT.

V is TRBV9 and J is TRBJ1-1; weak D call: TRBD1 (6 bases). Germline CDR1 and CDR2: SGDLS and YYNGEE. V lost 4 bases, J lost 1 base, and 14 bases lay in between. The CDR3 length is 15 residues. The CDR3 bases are TGTGCCAGCAGCAAAGCCGGGACACAGAACACTGAAGCTTTCTTT. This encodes CASSKAGTQNTEAFF.

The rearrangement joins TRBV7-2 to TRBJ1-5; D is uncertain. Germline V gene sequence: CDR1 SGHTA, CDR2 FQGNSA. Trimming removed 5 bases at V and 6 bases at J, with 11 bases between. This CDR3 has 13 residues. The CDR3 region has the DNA TGTGCCAGCAGCATCGGCGATTTTCAGCCCCAGCATTTT. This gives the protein CASSIGDFQPQHF.

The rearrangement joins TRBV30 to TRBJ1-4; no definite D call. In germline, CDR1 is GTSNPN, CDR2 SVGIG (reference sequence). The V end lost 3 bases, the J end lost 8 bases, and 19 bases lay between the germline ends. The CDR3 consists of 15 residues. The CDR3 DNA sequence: TGTGCCTGGAGACCAGCATGGATGACCGGGGAAAAACTGTTTTTT. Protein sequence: CAWRPAWMTGEKLFF.

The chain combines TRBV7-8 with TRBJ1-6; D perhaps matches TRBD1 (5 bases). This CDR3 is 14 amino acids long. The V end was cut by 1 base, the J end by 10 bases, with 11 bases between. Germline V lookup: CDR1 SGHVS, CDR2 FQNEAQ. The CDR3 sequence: CASSLGGIDSPLHF. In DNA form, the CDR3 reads TGTGCCAGCAGCTTAGGGGGGATTGACTCACCCCTCCACTTT.

For the CDR3, the DNA is TGTGCCAGCAGTGAACGAGTTAGGAATGAGCAGTTCTTC. Its translation: CASSERVRNEQFF. The rearrangement uses TRBV2 and TRBJ2-1; D not resolved. The CDR3 is 13 residues long. CDR1 SNHLY and CDR2 FYNNEI come from the germline V gene. The V end lost 2 bases, the J end lost 7 bases, and 9 bases lay between the germline ends.

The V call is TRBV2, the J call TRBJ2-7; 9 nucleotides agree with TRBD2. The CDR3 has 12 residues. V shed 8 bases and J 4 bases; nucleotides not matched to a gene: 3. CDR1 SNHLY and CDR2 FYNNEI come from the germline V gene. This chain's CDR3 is CASQRGAYEQYF. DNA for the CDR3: TGTGCCAGCCAGCGGGGGGCTTACGAGCAGTACTTC.

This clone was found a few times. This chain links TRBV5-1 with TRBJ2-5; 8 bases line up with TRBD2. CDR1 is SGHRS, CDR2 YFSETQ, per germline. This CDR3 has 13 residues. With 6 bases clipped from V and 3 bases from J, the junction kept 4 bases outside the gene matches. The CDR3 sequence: CASTLAGKETQYF. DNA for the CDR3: TGCGCCAGCACTTTAGCGGGAAAAGAGACCCAGTACTTC.

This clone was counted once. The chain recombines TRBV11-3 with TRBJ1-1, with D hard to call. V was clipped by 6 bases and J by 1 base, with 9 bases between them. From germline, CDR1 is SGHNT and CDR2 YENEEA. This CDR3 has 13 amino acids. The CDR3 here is CASRLHQNTEAFF. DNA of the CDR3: TGTGCCAGCAGACTACACCAGAACACTGAAGCTTTCTTT.

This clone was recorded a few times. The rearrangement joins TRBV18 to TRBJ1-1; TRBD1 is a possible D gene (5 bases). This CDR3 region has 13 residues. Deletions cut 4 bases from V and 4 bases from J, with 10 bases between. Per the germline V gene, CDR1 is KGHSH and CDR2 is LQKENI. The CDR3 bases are TGTGCCAGCTCACAAAGGGACGCCACTGAAGCTTTCTTT. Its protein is CASSQRDATEAFF.